This TCR beta chain was sequenced in a study of OX40 agonist ivuxolimab in advanced cancers. Whole-study context: Ivuxolimab, which is an agonistic anti-OX40 (CD134) antibody, was administered to the patients. Study results and caveats: Antigen targets of the expanded peripheral T cells went undetermined.

This CDR3 has 16 residues. Germline-derived CDR1 and CDR2 are MGHRA and YSYEKL. V was trimmed by 1 base and J by 6 bases, leaving 17 bases between them. Repertoires were generated with immunoSEQ multiplex PCR, while TCRdb's copy carries only in-frame clones and drops some. The sample has about 53,000 clones, roughly 83% seen once; the top ten hold roughly 4.5%. This clone occurred once. Its antigen is still unknown. Blood got drawn at baseline, again on cycle 4 day 1, and then on cycle 7 day 1. The sequencing here drew on CD4+ or CD8+ T cells sorted from blood, taken in a trial of the OX40 agonist ivuxolimab. The V and J genes are TRBV4-1 and TRBJ2-3; D call uncertain. This sequence was found in an adult with an advanced solid tumor such as melanoma, head and neck, liver or kidney cancer. CDR3 residues: CASSQVDILVGDTQYF. The CDR3, as DNA: TGCGCCAGCAGCCAAGTAGACATCCTGGTGGGGGATACGCAGTATTTT.